Sequencing of this T cell receptor (beta chain) was carried out in a study of shared clonotypes between healthy human individuals. Overall study findings and caveats: Large depth notwithstanding, sorted-subset sequencing proved incomplete by rarefaction. An effect of sequencing depth on clonotype sharing among donors was expected.

Repertoires were generated with immunoSEQ multiplex PCR, while TCRdb's copy carries only in-frame clones and drops some. This sample has around 940,000 clones, with 70% to 85% found just once. V shed 1 base and J shed 4 bases, with 9 bases lying between them. This CDR3 is built from 14 residues. Germline V gene sequence: CDR1 SGHDT, CDR2 YYEEEE. To note about this clone: Its matching antigen is unknown.

This sequence joins TRBV5-6 and TRBJ1-5; D is unclear. The sequence was collected from a man younger than 35 in good health. The sample was memory CD4+ T cells sorted from blood. Regarding subset: CD45RA-negative fraction. In nucleotides, the CDR3 is TGTGCCAGCAGCTTGAGGGAACTTAATCAGCCCCAGCATTTT. Translation: CASSLRELNQPQHF.